A selection of T cell receptor beta chains follows, all from one sample in a study of cytomegalovirus exposure and HLA in healthy donors. TCRdb keeps only in-frame clones here, not all; method: immunoSEQ multiplex PCR. This table has roughly 130,000 clones, about three quarters appearing once. The sample comprised PBMCs. The receptors were gathered from a man aged 35-49 years in good health and CMV-seropositive. Each CDR3 is given with its conserved first and last residue. A D gene is named only where the DNA matches it firmly. Only some rows state a clone size, as once, few, many or a class for expanded clones.

>NA|TRBD1|TRBJ2-2|TRBV18
CASSRYDRGNTGELFF
TGTGCCAGCTCACGATACGACAGGGGAAACACCGGGGAGCTGTTTTTT
>NA|NA|TRBJ2-6|TRBV30
CAWSAESAGANVLTF
TGTGCCTGGAGTGCCGAGAGTGCTGGGGCCAACGTCCTGACTTTC
>NA|TRBD2|TRBJ2-7|TRBV4-2
CASSSGGAYEQYF
TGTGCCAGCAGCAGCGGGGGGGCCTACGAGCAGTACTTC
>NA|NA|TRBJ1-4|TRBV28
CASALDPRGGEKLSF
TGTGCCAGCGCTTTAGATCCGCGAGGTGGTGAAAAACTGTCTTTT
>NA|TRBD1|TRBJ1-5|TRBV18
CASSPPGGQRVHF
TGTGCCAGCTCACCCCCTGGGGGACAGCGTGTGCATTTT
>NA|NA|TRBJ2-7|TRBV7-8
CASSPDFREQYF
TGTGCCAGCAGCCCGGACTTTCGCGAGCAGTACTTC
>NA|TRBD1|TRBJ2-1|TRBV9
CASSSPGTGGINEQFF
TGTGCCAGCAGCTCCCCCGGGACAGGGGGTATCAATGAGCAGTTCTTC
>NA|TRBD2|TRBJ2-1|TRBV28
CASYGRGLAGAYNEQFF
TGTGCCAGCTATGGTAGAGGGCTAGCGGGAGCCTACAATGAGCAGTTCTTC
>few|TRBD1|TRBJ2-1|TRBV28
CASREGPGQGTDEQFF
TGTGCCAGCAGGGAAGGACCGGGACAGGGAACGGATGAGCAGTTCTTC
>few|NA|TRBJ2-5|TRBV28
CASSFEETQYF
TGTGCCAGCAGTTTCGAGGAGACCCAGTACTTC
>NA|TRBD1|TRBJ1-1|TRBV30
CAWSVRGINTEAFF
TGTGCCTGGAGTGTCAGGGGGATTAACACTGAAGCTTTCTTT
>once|NA|TRBJ2-5|TRBV5-4
CASSSKQGSETQYF
TGTGCCAGCAGCTCAAAGCAGGGGTCAGAGACCCAGTACTTC
>once|NA|TRBJ2-3|TRBV5-1
CASSLVAGAHTDTQYF
TGCGCCAGCAGTTTGGTAGCAGGGGCCCACACAGATACGCAGTATTTT
>NA|TRBD1|TRBJ1-2|TRBV6-5
CASRSDRGGYGYTF
TGTGCCAGCAGGTCCGACAGGGGCGGCTATGGCTACACCTTC
>NA|NA|TRBJ2-7|TRBV27
CASSSFHEQYF
TGTGCCAGCAGTTCGTTCCACGAGCAGTACTTC
>NA|TRBD1|TRBJ2-3|TRBV10-3
CAISESGGQGDTQYF
TGTGCCATCAGTGAGTCGGGGGGACAGGGAGATACGCAGTATTTT
>NA|NA|TRBJ1-1|TRBV5-1
CASSRGNTEAFF
TGCGCCAGCAGCAGGGGCAACACTGAAGCTTTCTTT
>NA|TRBD2|TRBJ2-7|TRBV10-2
CASSERGGPREQYF
TGCGCCAGCAGTGAGAGGGGAGGGCCGCGTGAGCAGTACTTC
>NA|TRBD2|TRBJ2-5|TRBV5-6
CASSSRLAGGQETQYF
TGTGCCAGCAGCTCTCGACTAGCGGGGGGCCAAGAGACCCAGTACTTC
>NA|NA|TRBJ1-1|TRBV10-3
CAIKDSMNTEAFF
TGTGCCATCAAGGACAGCATGAACACTGAAGCTTTCTTT
>NA|NA|TRBJ1-5|TRBV5-6
CASSLDRDGQPQHF
TGTGCCAGCAGCTTGGACAGGGACGGCCAGCCCCAGCATTTT
>NA|NA|TRBJ2-2|TRBV2
CASSPEGRGTGELFF
TGTGCCAGCAGCCCGGAGGGCCGAGGGACCGGGGAGCTGTTTTTT
>NA|TRBD2|TRBJ2-2|TRBV19
CASSKRAGVTGELFF
TGTGCCAGTAGTAAACGAGCGGGAGTAACCGGGGAGCTGTTTTTT
>once|TRBD2|TRBJ2-1|TRBV7-9
CASSSRSSGGYNEQFF
TGTGCCAGCAGCTCTCGCTCTAGCGGGGGGTACAATGAGCAGTTCTTC
>few|TRBD2|TRBJ2-3|TRBV6-5
CASGSLAGTDTQYF
TGTGCCAGCGGTAGTCTAGCGGGCACAGATACGCAGTATTTT
>NA|TRBD1|TRBJ2-7|TRBV6-1
CASLRSGTAYEQYF
TGTGCCAGCCTTAGGTCCGGGACAGCCTACGAGCAGTACTTC
>NA|NA|TRBJ1-3|TRBV19
CASSGEDGEEAIYF
TGTGCCAGTAGTGGAGAGGATGGAGAAGAGGCCATATATTTT
>NA|TRBD1|TRBJ1-1|TRBV5-4
CASSRDSLNTEAFF
TGTGCCAGCAGTCGGGACAGCTTGAACACTGAAGCTTTCTTT
>NA|TRBD1|TRBJ2-5|TRBV7-9
CASSFGQGPQETQYF
TGTGCCAGCAGCTTCGGACAGGGGCCACAAGAGACCCAGTACTTC
>NA|TRBD1|TRBJ2-1|TRBV18
CASSPPLRDRVYNEQFF
TGTGCCAGCTCACCACCGCTCCGGGACAGGGTCTACAATGAGCAGTTCTTC
>NA|TRBD2|TRBJ2-1|TRBV9
CASSTSGSSYNEQFF
TGTGCCAGCAGCACGAGCGGGAGTTCCTACAATGAGCAGTTCTTC
>NA|TRBD1|TRBJ1-2|TRBV5-4
CASSSAAGGGYTF
TGTGCCAGCAGCTCTGCGGCAGGGGGGGGCTACACCTTC
>NA|TRBD1|TRBJ1-1|TRBV19
CASRAGTANTEAFF
TGTGCCAGTAGAGCCGGGACAGCCAACACTGAAGCTTTCTTT
>once|NA|TRBJ2-2|TRBV6-4
CASSESGAATGELFF
TGTGCCAGCAGTGAGAGCGGAGCAGCCACCGGGGAGCTGTTTTTT
>NA|TRBD1|TRBJ1-1|TRBV4-1
CASSQVDRASAEAFF
TGCGCCAGCAGCCAAGTGGACAGGGCGAGCGCTGAAGCTTTCTTT
>medium-sized|TRBD1|TRBJ1-3|TRBV7-2
CASSQGGQGVSGNTIYF
TGTGCCAGCAGCCAAGGCGGACAGGGAGTTTCAGGAAACACCATATATTTT
>NA|TRBD2|TRBJ2-5|TRBV12-5
CASGLARLGSGGYQETQYF
TGTGCTAGTGGTTTGGCACGCCTCGGTAGCGGGGGTTACCAAGAGACCCAGTACTTC
>NA|TRBD1|TRBJ2-1|TRBV5-1
CASSTTGGNEQFF
TGCGCCAGCAGCACCACAGGGGGCAATGAGCAGTTCTTC
>NA|TRBD1|TRBJ1-1|TRBV25-1
CASSWGQGSKAFF
TGTGCCAGCAGTTGGGGACAGGGTAGTAAAGCTTTCTTT
>NA|NA|TRBJ2-7|TRBV5-4
CASSLLASGNGWDEQYF
TGTGCCAGCAGCTTACTAGCAAGTGGGAACGGATGGGACGAGCAGTACTTC
>NA|TRBD1|TRBJ2-1|TRBV28
CASSFNRGYGEQFF
TGTGCCAGCAGTTTTAACAGGGGGTACGGTGAGCAGTTCTTC
>NA|TRBD2|TRBJ2-7|TRBV28
CASSSLAGGDEQYF
TGTGCCAGCAGTTCTTTAGCGGGAGGGGACGAGCAGTACTTC
>NA|NA|TRBJ2-7|TRBV27
CASQASLRTAYEQYF
TGTGCCAGCCAAGCGTCCCTCAGGACAGCCTACGAGCAGTACTTC
>few|TRBD2|TRBJ2-1|TRBV27
CASSFSTSVNSYNEQFF
TGTGCCAGCAGTTTTTCGACTAGCGTGAACTCCTACAATGAGCAGTTCTTC
>NA|TRBD2|TRBJ2-5|TRBV2
CASSAGREEETQYF
TGTGCCAGCAGTGCCGGACGGGAGGAAGAGACCCAGTACTTC